This TCR beta chain was found in a study of blood T cell repertoires in COVID-19. The CDR3 is 18 residues long. In the original analysis: Amplification from reference gene primers served as the basis for estimated nucleated cell counts. Clones were read by immunoSEQ multiplex PCR, and TCRdb kept only the in-frame ones, dropping some. The V and J calls and clone size were taken over from that table, and D and trimming were inferred from the DNA. The repertoire has about 310,000 clones, approximately 87% of them found once; the top ten carry 7.8%. This rearrangement joins TRBV1 to TRBJ2-6; no check of the table's D call, TRBD2, against the DNA was made. TRBV1 is a listed pseudogene. The clonotype comes from a woman in her forties or fifties who had recovered from COVID-19. The sample taken for sequencing was peripheral blood. The CDR3 region is CTSSHPPPGSSGANVLTF. CDR3 coding DNA: TGCACCAGCAGCCATCCCCCGCCGGGAAGCTCTGGGGCCAACGTCCTGACTTTC.